Below are 19 T cell receptor beta chains sequenced from a single sample in a study of OX40 agonist ivuxolimab in advanced cancers. Library creation used the immunoSEQ multiplex PCR assay. TCRdb stores this immuneACCESS table with in-frame sequences only. Part of the clones is absent; in the studies checked, under half of the shortfall reflects unresolved V genes, and no reason is known for the rest. This sample has 55,000 to 80,000 clones in its table, and approximately 79% of those were observed once. About 2.4% of the sample comes from the top ten. Sequenced here: CD4+ or CD8+ T cells sorted from blood, sampled in a trial of the OX40 agonist ivuxolimab. Receptor source: an adult with an advanced solid tumor such as melanoma, head and neck, liver or kidney cancer.

This clone has just one count. One end of the junction varies from germline; a read error may be responsible. This chain links TRBV30 with TRBJ1-2; D perhaps matches TRBD1 (6 bases). Germline-derived CDR1 and CDR2 are GTSNPN and SVGIG (reference sequence). The CDR3 covers 14 residues. CDR3 in DNA: TGTGCCTGGACCAAACCGGACAGAGGGGGAGGCTACGCCTTC. Residues: CAWTKPDRGGGYAF.

This clone was observed a few times. This sequence joins TRBV9 and TRBJ2-5; 9 bases align to TRBD1. The V gene's germline CDR1 is SGDLS and CDR2 YYNGEE. Trimming removed 4 bases from V and 4 bases from J; junction bases left unmatched: 8. The CDR3 contains 15 residues. Written as DNA, the CDR3 is TGTGCCAGCAGCCTGATGGGGACAGGGAGAGAGACCCAGTACTTC. As protein: CASSLMGTGRETQYF.

This clone showed up many times. The chain links TRBV30 to TRBJ1-2, with D possibly TRBD1 on 5 matching bases. Germline V gene lookup returns CDR1 GTSNPN and CDR2 SVGIG (reference sequence). V lost 5 bases to trimming and J lost 5 bases, with 9 bases between them. The CDR3 runs 11 residues. This CDR3 is CAWPGTYGYTF. CDR3 sequence (DNA): TGTGCCTGGCCCGGGACTTATGGCTACACCTTC.

As for this clone: Other DNA sequences in this sample translate to the same CDR3. This rearrangement joins TRBV18 to TRBJ1-5, with 8 bases aligning to TRBD1. Losses at the gene ends were 3 bases for V and 4 bases for J; bases not matched to a gene: 5. The CDR3 spans 15 residues. Looked up from germline, CDR1 is KGHSH and CDR2 is LQKENI. CDR3: CASSPDRGGNQPQHF. The CDR3 DNA reads as TGTGCCAGCTCACCTGACAGGGGCGGTAATCAGCCCCAGCATTTT. The full variable domain, rest sourced from reference TRBV18 and TRBJ1-5, is NAGVMQNPRHLVRRRGQEARLRCSPMKGHSHVYWYRQLPEEGLKFMVYLQKENIIDESGMPKERFSAEFPKEGPSILRIQQVVRGDSAAYFCASSPDRGGNQPQHFGDGTRLSIL.

The V call is TRBV2, the J call TRBJ1-2; D gene uncertain. The CDR3 is made up of 14 amino acids. Germline CDR1 reads SNHLY; CDR2 reads FYNNEI. The ends were cut back, 1 base at V and 3 bases at J, with 9 bases in the middle. CDR3 DNA sequence: TGTGCCAGCAGTGAAGATCTCGTGGACTATGGCTACACCTTC. Amino acid sequence: CASSEDLVDYGYTF.

The chain employs TRBV9 and TRBJ2-1, with D maybe TRBD1 (5 bases). The germline gives CDR1 SGDLS, CDR2 YYNGEE. The CDR3 extends over 16 amino acids. V was shortened by 0 bases and J by 9 bases, with 19 bases between the two germline ends. The CDR3 loop is CASSVEGQPDTGEQFF. The CDR3 nucleotides are TGTGCCAGCAGCGTAGAGGGGCAGCCTGATACGGGTGAGCAGTTCTTC.

J is TRBJ1-2 and V is TRBV30; D might be TRBD1 (5 bases). Per germline, CDR1 GTSNPN and CDR2 SVGIG (reference sequence). There are 13 residues in the CDR3. Trimming cost V 2 bases and J 8 bases, with 15 bases left between them. The CDR3 spells CAWSREGAGGYTF. The CDR3 DNA reads TGTGCCTGGAGTAGGGAAGGGGCCGGAGGCTACACCTTC.

The chain combines TRBV5-4 with TRBJ1-1; D perhaps matches TRBD1 (5 bases). The CDR3 runs 14 residues. Germline V gives CDR1 SGHNT, CDR2 YYREEE (reference sequence). With 4 bases removed from V and 2 bases from J, the gap between germline ends came to 12 bases. The CDR3: CASSPGPGNTEAFF. CDR3 coding DNA: TGTGCCAGCAGCCCGGGACCGGGAAACACTGAAGCTTTCTTT.

This clone has a handful of counts. CDR3 in DNA: TGTGCCAGCAGCCCGAAGGGTCCCTACGAGCAGTACTTC. Amino acids: CASSPKGPYEQYF. The chain carries TRBV7-9 and TRBJ2-7; D not resolved. V was pared by 5 bases and J by 2 bases, with 10 bases between. The CDR3 covers 13 residues. CDR1 and CDR2 from the germline V gene are SEHNR and FQNEAQ (reference sequence).

V usage is TRBV7-2 and J usage is TRBJ1-5; D might be TRBD1 (6 bases). Germline values: CDR1 SGHTA, CDR2 FQGNSA. V gave up 4 bases and J gave up 3 bases, with 10 bases separating them. This CDR3 contains 14 residues. This CDR3 is CASSWGDINQPQHF. CDR3 DNA: TGTGCCAGCAGCTGGGGGGACATCAATCAGCCCCAGCATTTT.

The gene calls are TRBV6-6 and TRBJ1-1; no firm D call. Trimming removed 5 bases at V and 0 bases at J, with 10 bases between. This CDR3 spans 14 amino acids. Looked up from germline, CDR1 is MNHNY and CDR2 is SVGAGI (reference sequence). This CDR3 is CASSGTPMNTEAFF. CDR3 bases: TGTGCCAGCAGTGGTACCCCAATGAACACTGAAGCTTTCTTT.

For the CDR3, the DNA is TGTGCCAGCATGGGTTTAGGCACAGATACGCAGTATTTT. This encodes CASMGLGTDTQYF. V usage is TRBV6-5 and J usage is TRBJ2-3; D is ambiguous. Germline assignment: CDR1 MNHEY and CDR2 SVGAGI. The CDR3 length is 13 residues. V dropped 7 bases and J dropped 1 base, with 9 bases sitting between them.

The chain combines TRBV9 with TRBJ2-7; 8 nucleotides align to TRBD1. Trimming took 0 bases from V and 2 from J; bases not matched to a gene: 4. Germline V lookup: CDR1 SGDLS, CDR2 YYNGEE. The CDR3 runs to 15 residues. CDR3 coding DNA: TGTGCCAGCAGCGTAGCTGGACAGGGACCCTACGAGCAGTACTTC. Translated, it gives CASSVAGQGPYEQYF.

In its sample, this clone was seen a few times. The rearrangement uses TRBV5-1 and TRBJ1-1, with TRBD1 matching 7 bases. The CDR3 sequence is 16 residues long. J was trimmed by 0 bases and V by 4 bases; bases with no gene match: 9. The germline CDR1 and CDR2 sequences are SGHRS and YFSETQ. The CDR3 sequence is CASSGFLDRVNTEAFF. CDR3 DNA sequence: TGCGCCAGCAGCGGATTTCTCGACAGGGTGAACACTGAAGCTTTCTTT.

The V gene is TRBV27, the J gene TRBJ2-7, with no clear D. V lost 3 bases, J lost 2 bases, and 17 bases lay in between. The CDR3 loop spans 16 amino acids. Germline V gene sequence: CDR1 MNHEY, CDR2 SMNVEV (reference sequence). CDR3 sequence: CASSFGRSGPPYEQYF. The CDR3 nucleotides read TGTGCCAGCAGTTTCGGTAGGTCCGGGCCTCCCTACGAGCAGTACTTC.

V is TRBV4-3 and J is TRBJ1-1; 7 bases align to TRBD1. The germline gives CDR1 LGHNA, CDR2 YSLEER. The CDR3 totals 14 residues. With 0 bases clipped from V and 7 bases from J, the junction kept 5 bases outside the gene matches. DNA of the CDR3: TGCGCCAGCAGCCAAGAAGGGCAGGGGGGTGAAGCTTTCTTT. It translates to CASSQEGQGGEAFF.

V gene TRBV9 combines with J gene TRBJ2-1, with 8 bases identical to TRBD1. Germline V lookup: CDR1 SGDLS, CDR2 YYNGEE. The CDR3 covers 17 residues. J was trimmed by 2 bases and V by 4 bases; bases with no gene match: 11. The CDR3 sequence is CASSLRGQGEPYNEQFF. The CDR3 DNA is TGTGCCAGCAGCCTAAGAGGACAGGGAGAACCCTACAATGAGCAGTTCTTC.

The rearrangement uses TRBV9 and TRBJ1-2; D is unresolved. Germline loops: CDR1 SGDLS, CDR2 YYNGEE. The CDR3 extends over 17 amino acids. V lost 5 bases to trimming and J lost 4 bases, with 24 bases between them. The CDR3 sequence is CASSQALLARGTYGYTF. Written as DNA, the CDR3 is TGTGCCAGCAGTCAAGCCCTTCTCGCACGCGGAACCTATGGCTACACCTTC. Looking up the rest from reference TRBV9 and TRBJ1-2 gives the full variable domain: DSGVTQTPKHLITATGQRVTLRCSPRSGDLSVYWYQQSLDQGLQFLIQYYNGEERAKGNILERFSAQQFPDLHSELNLSSLELGDSALYFCASSQALLARGTYGYTFGSGTRLTVV.

V and J are TRBV19 and TRBJ2-5; D may be TRBD1 (6 bases). The length of the CDR3 is 14 residues. Germline V gene lookup returns CDR1 LNHDA and CDR2 SQIVND (reference sequence). Trimming pared 10 bases from V and 5 bases from J, leaving 20 bases between. Here the CDR3 DNA reads TGTGCCAATCCTCGGACAGTGGGTCGGGAGACCCAGTACTTC. Protein product: CANPRTVGRETQYF.